This T cell receptor beta chain was profiled in a study of CD8+CD57+ T cells in acquired aplastic anemia. Study details: Quantities of DNA derived from sorted CD4+ and CD8+ cells averaged approximately 3.5 ug. Where healthy donors were concerned, CD4+ cells averaged about 11 million reads.

The sample holds many counts of this clonotype. Antigen unknown. Study-level results: Found in both controls and patients were fewer than 35 CD8+ CDR3 sequences.

TCR beta VDJ and CDR3 profiling used genomic DNA as template. From the reads, TCRdb called clonotypes with MiXCR, one entry per CDR3 protein. This sample yields some 220,000 distinct CDR3 sequences, of which approximately 35% are seen a single time; approximately 1.2% belongs to the top ten. Per germline, CDR1 SQVTM and CDR2 ANQGSEA. Deletions cut 6 bases from V and 5 bases from J, with 13 bases between. The length of the CDR3 is 13 residues. This clonotype was sampled from a human donor in good health, serving as a control. V usage is TRBV29-1 and J usage is TRBJ2-2; possibly TRBD2 for D (6 bases). Material for sequencing was sorted CD4+, CD8+, or CD8+CD57+ T cells (not recorded which) from PBMCs. The CDR3 sequence is CSVSHRGTGELFF. CDR3 nucleotides: TGCAGCGTCTCACACCGGGGGACCGGGGAGCTGTTTTTT.